The present entry profiles one T cell receptor beta chain with its context. Its antigen is not identified. From CD4+ cells came CD45RA+ naive and CD45RA-negative memory subsets. CDR1 GTSNPN and CDR2 SVGIG come from the germline V gene (reference sequence). CDR3 length: 14 residues. Trimming cost V 2 bases and J 6 bases, with 11 bases left between them. These data are taken from a study of shared clonotypes between healthy human individuals. Study results and caveats: There were few donors, and this limited the genetic and exposure-history diversity represented. Memory subsets had estimated richness that was generally smaller than that of naive subsets.

TCRdb's table, derived via immunoSEQ multiplex PCR, lists solely in-frame clones and lacks some. Among about 640,000 clones listed, approximately 75% were seen once. Sequences were obtained from memory CD4+ T cells sorted from blood. As for subset: CD45RA-negative fraction. The rearrangement joins TRBV30 to TRBJ1-6, with TRBD1 as a possible D gene (6 bases). This sequence originates from a woman aged 25 to 39 in good health. CDR3 coding DNA: TGTGCCTGGAGTCGAGGACAGAGTAATTCACCCCTCCACTTT. Translated: CAWSRGQSNSPLHF.